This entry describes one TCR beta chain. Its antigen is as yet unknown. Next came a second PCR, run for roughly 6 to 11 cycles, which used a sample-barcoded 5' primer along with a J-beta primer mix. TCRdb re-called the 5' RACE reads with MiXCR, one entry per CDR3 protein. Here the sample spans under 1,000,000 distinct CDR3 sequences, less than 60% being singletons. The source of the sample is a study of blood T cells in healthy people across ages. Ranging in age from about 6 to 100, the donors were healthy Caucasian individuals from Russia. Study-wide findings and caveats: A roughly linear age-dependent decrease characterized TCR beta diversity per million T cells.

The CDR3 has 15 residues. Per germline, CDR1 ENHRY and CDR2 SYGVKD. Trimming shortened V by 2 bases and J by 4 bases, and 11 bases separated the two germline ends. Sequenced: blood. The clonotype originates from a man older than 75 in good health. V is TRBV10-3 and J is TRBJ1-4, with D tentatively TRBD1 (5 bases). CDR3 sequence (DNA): TGTGCCATCAGTGAGACCGGGACCTTTAATGAAAAACTGTTTTTT. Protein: CAISETGTFNEKLFF.